The entry below gives a single T cell receptor (beta chain) sequence along with its context. Antigen unknown. This entry comes from a study of a mutant IDH1 vaccine in newly diagnosed glioma. Turning to the study itself: Vaccination was launched 4-6 weeks after radiotherapy alone, or with temozolomide cycles. The earlier regimen, radiotherapy, temozolomide, or both, was most often both. Findings of the study overall: Patients mounted vaccine-induced immune responses in 93.3% of cases.

Assay: immunoSEQ multiplex PCR; the TCRdb copy retains only in-frame clones and omits some. The repertoire holds roughly 56,000 clones, with 75% as singletons. There are 16 residues in the CDR3. Unmatched junction bases numbered 3, after V lost 0 bases and J lost 5 bases. Germline loops: CDR1 SGHTA, CDR2 FQGNSA. The time point was: week 47, end of study. Each dose of the vaccine consisted of 300 ug of mutant IDH1 20-mer peptide, with topical imiquimod. Patients were given eight vaccinations, scheduled in weeks 1, 3, 5, 7, 11, 15, 19 and 23. This TCR was recovered from a man over 45 with glioma. The sample consisted of PBMCs, taken from a glioma patient whose treatment included an IDH1 peptide vaccine. The chain uses TRBV7-2 and TRBJ1-5; 11 bases are shared with TRBD1. The CDR3: CASSLAGTGGYQPQHF. CDR3 DNA: TGTGCCAGCAGCTTAGCGGGGACAGGGGGTTATCAGCCCCAGCATTTT.